The next 30 T cell receptor beta chains were all read from a single sample in a study of post-analysis software for immune sequencing data. Prepared libraries of TCR beta cDNA carried unique molecular identifiers. TCRdb reanalysed the PCR reads using MiXCR and keeps one entry per CDR3 protein. The sample has 750,000 to 950,000 distinct CDR3 sequences, roughly 50% seen once. Study-level findings and limits: Higher frequency in patients than in controls was seen for about five TRBV segments, with TRBV5-6, TRBV5-1 and TRBV20-1 among them.

These receptors have no known antigen. Material: blood. Receptors originate from a girl aged 5-17 years with multiple sclerosis.

J is TRBJ1-4 and V is TRBV12-3 or TRBV12-4; D may be TRBD1 (6 bases). The V end was cut by 6 bases, the J end by 7 bases, with 15 bases between. There are 14 residues in the CDR3. The CDR3 reads CASRNREGGEKLFF. The DNA of the CDR3 is TGTGCCAGCAGAAACAGGGAGGGTGGTGAAAAACTGTTTTTT.

The V and J genes are TRBV11-2 and TRBJ1-6; possible D gene TRBD1, 5 bases. Trimming shortened V by 5 bases and J by 0 bases, and 14 bases separated the two germline ends. The CDR3 extends over 17 amino acids. The germline gives CDR1 SGHAT, CDR2 FQNNGV. CDR3 residues: CASSTRWGSSYNSPLHF. The CDR3 DNA sequence: TGTGCCAGCAGCACTAGGTGGGGGAGCTCCTATAATTCACCCCTCCACTTT.

The chain joins TRBV20-1 to TRBJ2-1; 7 bases line up with TRBD1. In germline, CDR1 is DFQATT, CDR2 SNEGSKA (reference sequence). With 3 bases clipped from V and 5 bases from J, the junction kept 7 bases outside the gene matches. The CDR3 length is 14 residues. The CDR3 DNA reads TGCAGTGCTAGTAGGGGACAGCTTAACAATGAGCAGTTCTTC. It translates to CSASRGQLNNEQFF.

The rearrangement uses TRBV14 and TRBJ1-5; D is undetermined. V was trimmed by 2 bases and J by 7 bases, leaving 9 bases between them. From germline, CDR1 is SGHDN and CDR2 FVKESK. CDR3 length: 13 residues. This CDR3 reads CASSQTLRQPQHF. The CDR3 bases are TGTGCCAGCAGCCAAACCCTCCGGCAGCCCCAGCATTTT. Full variable domain (rest looked up from reference TRBV14 and TRBJ1-5): EAGVTQFPSHSVIEKGQTVTLRCDPISGHDNLYWYRRVMGKEIKFLLHFVKESKQDESGMPNNRFLAERTGGTYSTLKVQPAELEDSGVYFCASSQTLRQPQHFGDGTRLSIL.

The chain couples TRBV20-1 to TRBJ2-3, with 9 bases identical to TRBD1. The CDR3 spans 13 residues. The V gene's germline CDR1 is DFQATT and CDR2 SNEGSKA (reference sequence). After removal of 6 bases from V and 3 bases from J, the junction contained 4 bases not matched to a gene. The CDR3 DNA is TGCAGTGCCCGACAGGGGGAAACAGATACGCAGTATTTT. Its translation is CSARQGETDTQYF.

This chain uses TRBV7-3 with TRBJ2-7, with D perhaps given as TRBD1 or TRBD2 (5 bases each). The last part of the DNA fits TRBJ2-5 better; the J call may be wrong. The CDR3 runs 16 residues. Germline V gene lookup returns CDR1 SGHTA and CDR2 FQGTGA. CDR3 amino acids: CASSPGGAARRKTQYF. The CDR3 region has the DNA TGTGCCAGCAGTCCTGGGGGAGCGGCGCGACGTAAGACCCAGTACTTC.

The gene calls are TRBV12-3 or TRBV12-4 and TRBJ1-1, with 7 nucleotides matching TRBD1. J lost 6 bases, V lost 6 bases, and 7 bases had no gene match. The CDR3 runs 13 residues. DNA for the CDR3: TGTGCCAGCAGGCTCTCAACAGGGGCTGAAGCTTTCTTT. Its translation: CASRLSTGAEAFF.

V gene TRBV7-9 combines with J gene TRBJ1-2; D remains ambiguous. Germline lookup yields CDR1 SEHNR and CDR2 FQNEAQ (reference sequence). The CDR3 totals 15 residues. V was cut by 3 bases and J by 4 bases, with 15 bases left in between. CDR3 DNA: TGTGCCAGCAGCTTTAGGAGACCGGGAAGCTATGGCTACACCTTC. This sequence encodes CASSFRRPGSYGYTF.

The chain recombines TRBV10-3 with TRBJ2-5; D is uncertain. This CDR3 comprises 13 residues. CDR1 and CDR2 from the germline V gene are ENHRY and SYGVKD. Trimming took 5 bases from V and 3 from J, leaving 10 bases between them. DNA for the CDR3: TGTGCCATCAGTAAAACAGTGGAAGAGACCCAGTACTTC. Translated, it gives CAISKTVEETQYF.

This clonotype was picked up a small number of times. The rearrangement links TRBV12-3 or TRBV12-4 to TRBJ2-3, with TRBD2 as a possible D gene (6 bases). This CDR3 region has 12 residues. The V and J ends lost 6 bases and 8 bases respectively, with 12 bases between them. The CDR3 loop is CASSWGVGTQYF. CDR3 in DNA: TGTGCCAGCAGCTGGGGGGTTGGTACGCAGTATTTT.

The J gene is TRBJ1-2, the V gene TRBV7-3; TRBD1 aligns across 8 bases. V shed 4 bases, J shed 5 bases, and the junction held 6 bases outside the gene matches. The germline gives CDR1 SGHTA, CDR2 FQGTGA. The CDR3 is 14 residues long. CDR3 coding DNA: TGTGCCAGCAGCTCAGGGACAGGACCATATGGCTACACCTTC. Encoded protein: CASSSGTGPYGYTF.

This clonotype was found a few times. The rearrangement joins TRBV29-1 to TRBJ1-2; D not certain. The CDR3 totals 11 residues. Trimming pared 8 bases from V and 2 bases from J, leaving 9 bases between. Germline assignment: CDR1 SQVTM and CDR2 ANQGSEA. As DNA, the CDR3 is TGCAGCCTCGAACAGAACTATGGCTACACCTTC. Translating it yields CSLEQNYGYTF.

The gene calls are TRBV9 and TRBJ2-1, with 13 bases matching TRBD2. CDR1 is SGDLS and CDR2 is YYNGEE in the germline V gene. The CDR3 loop spans 17 amino acids. V dropped 1 base and J dropped 5; count of bases not matched to a gene: 6. CDR3 sequence (DNA): TGTGCCAGCAGCGTAAAGCTAGGGACTAGCGGGGACAATGAGCAGTTCTTC. This sequence encodes CASSVKLGTSGDNEQFF.

This chain joins TRBV20-1 and TRBJ2-1; 12 bases map to TRBD2. This CDR3 has 14 amino acids. The ends lost 3 bases at V and 8 bases at J; junction bases unmatched: 5. Germline V lookup: CDR1 DFQATT, CDR2 SNEGSKA (reference sequence). DNA of the CDR3: TGCAGTGCTAGTCCTAGCGGGAGGGCCTATGAGCAGTTCTTC. Protein sequence: CSASPSGRAYEQFF.

This chain joins TRBV20-1 and TRBJ2-2, with TRBD2 identical over 9 bases. This CDR3 is built from 15 residues. The ends lost 6 bases at V and 3 bases at J; junction bases unmatched: 8. Germline lookup yields CDR1 DFQATT and CDR2 SNEGSKA (reference sequence). CDR3 sequence (DNA): TGCAGTGCCCGAGCGACTAGCGGCGACACCGGGGAGCTGTTTTTT. Translation gives CSARATSGDTGELFF.

This chain links TRBV7-9 with TRBJ2-1; 8 bases match TRBD2. Trimming took 5 bases from V and 0 from J; bases not matched to a gene: 6. The V gene's germline CDR1 is SEHNR and CDR2 FQNEAQ (reference sequence). CDR3 length: 16 residues. The CDR3 here is CASSTLAGNSYNEQFF. CDR3 nucleotides: TGTGCCAGCAGCACCTTAGCGGGAAACTCCTACAATGAGCAGTTCTTC.

This clonotype was counted a few times. V and J are TRBV15 and TRBJ2-3; TRBD2 matches at 8 bases. V shed 1 base, J shed 4 bases, and the junction held 4 bases outside the gene matches. This CDR3 spans 15 amino acids. Germline lookup yields CDR1 LNHNV and CDR2 YYDKDF (reference sequence). CDR3 region: CATSRASGSPDTQYF. CDR3 nucleotides: TGTGCCACCAGCAGAGCCAGCGGGAGCCCAGATACGCAGTATTTT.

V gene TRBV7-9 combines with J gene TRBJ2-5; D uncertain. The germline gives CDR1 SEHNR, CDR2 FQNEAQ (reference sequence). The CDR3 has 16 residues. Between the trimmed V and J ends, which lost 4 bases and 4 bases, there was a span of 19 bases. The CDR3 sequence: CASSSIEMLIGETQYF. The CDR3 DNA reads TGTGCCAGCAGCTCGATAGAAATGCTGATCGGAGAGACCCAGTACTTC.

This clonotype occurred many times. The V gene is TRBV12-3 or TRBV12-4, the J gene TRBJ2-4; 8 bases fit TRBD1. Trimming cost V 5 bases and J 8 bases; bases outside gene matches: 11. This CDR3 spans 15 amino acids. This chain's CDR3 is CASSPWDRPGDIQYF. As DNA, the CDR3 is TGTGCCAGCAGTCCCTGGGACAGGCCGGGGGACATTCAGTACTTC.

This clonotype was counted only a few times. The V gene is TRBV4-2, the J gene TRBJ2-1; no firm D call. Per germline, CDR1 LGHNA and CDR2 YNFKEQ. V was trimmed by 1 base and J by 5 bases, leaving 15 bases between them. This CDR3 has 16 amino acids. CDR3 in DNA: TGTGCCAGCAGCCAAGGGTACTCGGACGACCACAATGAGCAGTTCTTC. It translates to CASSQGYSDDHNEQFF.

This clonotype was detected only once. In DNA form, the CDR3 reads TGTGCCATCAGTGAAGACAGGGGCCGGGAGCAGTACTTC. This sequence encodes CAISEDRGREQYF. The chain uses TRBV10-3 and TRBJ2-7; 8 bases line up with TRBD1. The CDR3 consists of 13 residues. V gave up 3 bases and J gave up 7 bases; unmatched junction bases: 5. In germline, CDR1 is ENHRY, CDR2 SYGVKD.

The chain uses TRBV7-3 and TRBJ1-6, with 9 positions matching TRBD1. The germline CDR1 and CDR2 sequences are SGHTA and FQGTGA. V lost 1 base to trimming and J lost 10 bases; unmatched junction nucleotides: 5. The CDR3 covers 15 residues. In DNA form, the CDR3 reads TGTGCCAGCAGCTTAAGTGACAGGGGGAGATCACCCCTCCACTTT. This translates into CASSLSDRGRSPLHF.

The rearrangement joins TRBV3-1 to TRBJ2-1, with D possibly matching TRBD2 (5 bases). The germline CDR1 and CDR2 sequences are LGHDT and YNNKEL (reference sequence). This CDR3 has 15 amino acids. V gave up 2 bases and J gave up 6 bases, with 14 bases separating them. The CDR3 reads CASSQPGIQVNEQFF. CDR3 sequence (DNA): TGTGCCAGCAGCCAACCGGGGATCCAGGTCAATGAGCAGTTCTTC.

The V and J genes are TRBV20-1 and TRBJ2-7, with 8 bases lining up with TRBD1. Germline CDR1 reads DFQATT; CDR2 reads SNEGSKA (reference sequence). Germline trimming cut 4 bases from V and 3 bases from J; bases unmatched to any gene: 11. The CDR3 runs to 15 residues. The CDR3 sequence: CSATTTGQGYYEQYF. CDR3 nucleotide sequence: TGCAGTGCTACCACCACTGGACAGGGATACTACGAGCAGTACTTC.

This clonotype occurred a few times. The chain has TRBV11-2 and TRBJ2-5; the D gene is possibly TRBD2 (5 bases). The CDR3 covers 15 residues. The V end was cut by 5 bases, the J end by 4 bases, with 17 bases between. Germline V gene lookup returns CDR1 SGHAT and CDR2 FQNNGV. In nucleotides, the CDR3 is TGTGCCAGCAGCCTGAATGGGGAGTGGAGAGAGACCCAGTACTTC. Its translation: CASSLNGEWRETQYF.

A few counts support this clonotype. The genes are TRBV20-1 and TRBJ2-1, with D unclear. The CDR3 has 14 amino acids. Germline-derived CDR1 and CDR2 are DFQATT and SNEGSKA (reference sequence). V was clipped by 3 bases and J by 9 bases, with 18 bases between them. As DNA, the CDR3 is TGCAGTGCTAGGTCGGGCGGCCCGCGGAGTGAGCAGTTCTTC. It encodes CSARSGGPRSEQFF.

The chain uses TRBV2 and TRBJ1-2; TRBD1 is a possible D gene (5 bases). Trimming cost V 2 bases and J 5 bases, with 15 bases left between them. The CDR3 loop spans 15 amino acids. Germline V gene data show CDR1 as SNHLY and CDR2 as FYNNEI. The CDR3 loop is CASSETSWGGYGYTF. The CDR3 DNA reads TGTGCCAGCAGTGAAACGTCATGGGGGGGTTATGGCTACACCTTC.

Ten or more counts support this clonotype. The rearrangement joins TRBV5-6 to TRBJ2-2, with 7 bases matching TRBD1. Per germline, CDR1 SGHDT and CDR2 YYEEEE. CDR3 length: 16 residues. V shed 0 bases, J shed 4 bases, and the junction held 6 bases outside the gene matches. In DNA, the CDR3 is TGTGCCAGCAGCTTGGGGACAGGTGGTCCCACCGGGGAGCTGTTTTTT. Protein product: CASSLGTGGPTGELFF.

V gene TRBV29-1 combines with J gene TRBJ1-2, with 10 bases that match TRBD1. Germline assignment: CDR1 SQVTM and CDR2 ANQGSEA. This CDR3 is 14 amino acids long. V shed 5 bases and J 6 bases; nucleotides not matched to a gene: 9. The CDR3 reads CSVSFRQGANGYTF. The CDR3 DNA reads as TGCAGCGTTTCTTTTAGACAGGGGGCGAATGGCTACACCTTC.

This clonotype appeared once. The J gene is TRBJ2-3, the V gene TRBV20-1; no definite D call. This CDR3 region has 15 residues. The germline V and J ends were trimmed by 0 bases and 1 base, with 11 bases remaining between them. CDR1 and CDR2 (germline): DFQATT, SNEGSKA (reference sequence). DNA for the CDR3: TGCAGTGCTAGAGATCGAGGAACTCGCACAGATACGCAGTATTTT. Its translation is CSARDRGTRTDTQYF.